This is a list of T cell receptor beta chains from one sample in a study of identical twins. MiXCR, run by TCRdb on the 5' RACE reads, gives a single entry per CDR3 protein. The repertoire includes a few hundred thousand distinct CDR3 sequences, around 15% of them detected once, and more than 0.4% sits in the top ten. These records were also assigned to another study, of yellow fever vaccine responses in identical twins.

The specimen sequenced was CD4+ T cells sorted from blood. These receptor sequences come from a woman aged 18-30 years in good health. Each CDR3 is given with its conserved first and last residue. Each record gives: D gene, J gene, V gene, clone size, CDR3 protein, CDR3 DNA. A D gene is named only where the DNA matches it firmly. A row's size may be missing; if present it is once, few, many or a size class.

D gene: TRBD2; J gene: TRBJ2-1; V gene: TRBV12-3/TRBV12-4; clone size: many; CDR3 protein: CASSLQSGGGVYNEQFF; CDR3 DNA: TGTGCCAGCAGTTTACAAAGCGGGGGGGGAGTCTACAATGAGCAGTTCTTC
D gene: TRBD1; J gene: TRBJ2-1; V gene: TRBV5-1; clone size: few; CDR3 protein: CASSEDRVEFF; CDR3 DNA: TGCGCCAGCAGCGAGGACAGGGTGGAGTTCTTC
D gene: TRBD2; J gene: TRBJ2-1; V gene: TRBV5-1; clone size: .; CDR3 protein: CASSPPGLAEYNEQFF; CDR3 DNA: TGCGCCAGCTCTCCACCGGGACTAGCGGAGTACAATGAGCAGTTCTTC
D gene: .; J gene: TRBJ1-5; V gene: TRBV29-1; clone size: many; CDR3 protein: CSVGNNQPQHF; CDR3 DNA: TGCAGCGTGGGAAATAATCAGCCCCAGCATTTT
D gene: .; J gene: TRBJ1-5; V gene: TRBV5-1; clone size: few; CDR3 protein: CASSLGDPGQPQHF; CDR3 DNA: TGCGCCAGCAGCTTGGGGGATCCGGGTCAGCCCCAGCATTTT
D gene: TRBD1; J gene: TRBJ2-3; V gene: TRBV4-1; clone size: .; CDR3 protein: CASSQFDRDADTQYF; CDR3 DNA: TGCGCCAGCAGCCAATTCGACAGGGACGCAGATACGCAGTATTTT
D gene: .; J gene: TRBJ1-6; V gene: TRBV24-1; clone size: .; CDR3 protein: CATRDSPLHF; CDR3 DNA: TGTGCCACCCGGGATTCACCCCTCCACTTT
D gene: TRBD2; J gene: TRBJ2-5; V gene: TRBV6-2/TRBV6-3; clone size: .; CDR3 protein: CASARLAGFQETQYF; CDR3 DNA: TGTGCCAGCGCCCGGCTAGCGGGATTCCAAGAGACCCAGTACTTC
D gene: .; J gene: TRBJ2-1; V gene: TRBV24-1; clone size: few; CDR3 protein: CATSDDQATYNEQFF; CDR3 DNA: TGTGCCACCAGTGATGACCAGGCGACCTACAATGAGCAGTTCTTC
D gene: .; J gene: TRBJ2-5; V gene: TRBV20-1; clone size: .; CDR3 protein: CSARDESRDFRRGIQETQYF; CDR3 DNA: TGCAGTGCTAGAGATGAGTCGCGTGATTTTCGTCGCGGAATCCAAGAGACCCAGTACTTC
D gene: TRBD2; J gene: TRBJ2-1; V gene: TRBV28; clone size: few; CDR3 protein: CASSPSGGVDEQFF; CDR3 DNA: TGTGCCAGCAGTCCTTCGGGGGGGGTCGATGAGCAGTTCTTC
D gene: TRBD1; J gene: TRBJ1-1; V gene: TRBV28; clone size: many; CDR3 protein: CASRPPPGQGSGNTEAFF; CDR3 DNA: TGTGCCAGCAGACCTCCACCGGGACAGGGATCGGGAAACACTGAAGCTTTCTTT
D gene: .; J gene: TRBJ1-3; V gene: TRBV27; clone size: .; CDR3 protein: CASSFRPGNTIYF; CDR3 DNA: TGTGCCAGCAGTTTCCGTCCTGGAAACACCATATATTTT
D gene: TRBD2; J gene: TRBJ2-1; V gene: TRBV2; clone size: few; CDR3 protein: CASSEVGGRGNEQFF; CDR3 DNA: TGTGCCAGCAGTGAAGTTGGCGGGAGAGGAAATGAGCAGTTCTTC
D gene: TRBD2; J gene: TRBJ2-3; V gene: TRBV12-3/TRBV12-4; clone size: .; CDR3 protein: CASNSGASGRTDTQYF; CDR3 DNA: TGTGCCAGTAATTCTGGGGCTAGCGGACGCACAGATACGCAGTATTTT
D gene: TRBD2; J gene: TRBJ2-1; V gene: TRBV28; clone size: few; CDR3 protein: CASSLPGRDEQFF; CDR3 DNA: TGTGCCAGCAGTTTACCCGGGAGGGATGAGCAGTTCTTC
D gene: TRBD1; J gene: TRBJ1-2; V gene: TRBV20-1; clone size: .; CDR3 protein: CSAPPTTGEVTKGYTF; CDR3 DNA: TGCAGTGCCCCCCCGACCACAGGGGAGGTAACTAAGGGCTACACCTTC
D gene: .; J gene: TRBJ2-1; V gene: TRBV10-3; clone size: few; CDR3 protein: CASSGRSYNEQFF; CDR3 DNA: TGTGCCTCTTCCGGGCGCTCCTACAATGAGCAGTTCTTC
D gene: .; J gene: TRBJ2-2; V gene: TRBV28; clone size: .; CDR3 protein: CASSFMQGFLSGELFF; CDR3 DNA: TGTGCCAGCAGTTTTATGCAGGGGTTTTTGTCAGGGGAGCTGTTTTTT
D gene: .; J gene: TRBJ1-5; V gene: TRBV7-9; clone size: few; CDR3 protein: CASSLAGDGNQPQHF; CDR3 DNA: TGTGCCAGCAGCTTAGCAGGGGATGGCAATCAGCCCCAGCATTTT
D gene: .; J gene: TRBJ2-1; V gene: TRBV6-5; clone size: .; CDR3 protein: CASSYLSPYNEQFF; CDR3 DNA: TGTGCCAGCAGTTACCTAAGCCCCTACAATGAGCAGTTCTTC
D gene: .; J gene: TRBJ2-1; V gene: TRBV20-1; clone size: .; CDR3 protein: CSLPAVRNEQFF; CDR3 DNA: TGCAGCCTTCCGGCAGTACGGAATGAGCAGTTCTTC
D gene: .; J gene: TRBJ2-5; V gene: TRBV7-9; clone size: .; CDR3 protein: CASSLAGSWGETQYF; CDR3 DNA: TGTGCCAGCAGCTTAGCGGGCAGCTGGGGGGAGACCCAGTACTTC